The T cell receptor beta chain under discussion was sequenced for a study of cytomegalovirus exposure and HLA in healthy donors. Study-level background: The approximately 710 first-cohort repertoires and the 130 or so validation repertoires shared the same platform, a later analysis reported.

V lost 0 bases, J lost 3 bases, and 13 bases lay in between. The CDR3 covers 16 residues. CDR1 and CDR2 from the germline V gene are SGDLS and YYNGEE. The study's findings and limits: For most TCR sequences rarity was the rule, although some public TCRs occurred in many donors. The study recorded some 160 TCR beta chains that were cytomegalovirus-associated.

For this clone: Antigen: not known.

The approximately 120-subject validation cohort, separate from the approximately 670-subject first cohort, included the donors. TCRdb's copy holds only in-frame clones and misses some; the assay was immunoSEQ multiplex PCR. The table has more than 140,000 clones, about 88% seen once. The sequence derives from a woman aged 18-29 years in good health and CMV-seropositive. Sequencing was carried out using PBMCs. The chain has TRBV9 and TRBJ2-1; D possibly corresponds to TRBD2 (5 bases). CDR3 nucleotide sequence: TGTGCCAGCAGCGTAGGGGCCCGGGATTTCTACAATGAGCAGTTCTTC. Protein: CASSVGARDFYNEQFF.